The TCR beta chain described here comes from a study of cytotoxic CD8 clonotypes in ibrutinib-treated CLL. Study results and limitations: Clonality grew at ibrutinib response; at progression, it decreased back toward baseline.

CDR1 is MNHEY, CDR2 SVGAGI, per germline. V shed 6 bases and J shed 1 base, with 7 bases lying between them. CDR3 length equals 14 residues. In regard to this clone: Its antigen remains unknown.

Assay used: immunoSEQ multiplex PCR; TCRdb lists only in-frame clones, some missing. The table has approximately 13,000 clones, approximately 70% seen once; the top ten hold about 5.5%. The source material was PBMCs, sampled before ibrutinib treatment. The gene calls are TRBV6-5 and TRBJ2-6; TRBD2 might be the D (6 bases). The clonotype was recovered from a human donor with chronic lymphocytic leukemia. The CDR3 is CASREGSGANVLTF. As DNA, the CDR3 is TGTGCCAGCAGGGAGGGGTCTGGGGCCAACGTCCTGACTTTC.